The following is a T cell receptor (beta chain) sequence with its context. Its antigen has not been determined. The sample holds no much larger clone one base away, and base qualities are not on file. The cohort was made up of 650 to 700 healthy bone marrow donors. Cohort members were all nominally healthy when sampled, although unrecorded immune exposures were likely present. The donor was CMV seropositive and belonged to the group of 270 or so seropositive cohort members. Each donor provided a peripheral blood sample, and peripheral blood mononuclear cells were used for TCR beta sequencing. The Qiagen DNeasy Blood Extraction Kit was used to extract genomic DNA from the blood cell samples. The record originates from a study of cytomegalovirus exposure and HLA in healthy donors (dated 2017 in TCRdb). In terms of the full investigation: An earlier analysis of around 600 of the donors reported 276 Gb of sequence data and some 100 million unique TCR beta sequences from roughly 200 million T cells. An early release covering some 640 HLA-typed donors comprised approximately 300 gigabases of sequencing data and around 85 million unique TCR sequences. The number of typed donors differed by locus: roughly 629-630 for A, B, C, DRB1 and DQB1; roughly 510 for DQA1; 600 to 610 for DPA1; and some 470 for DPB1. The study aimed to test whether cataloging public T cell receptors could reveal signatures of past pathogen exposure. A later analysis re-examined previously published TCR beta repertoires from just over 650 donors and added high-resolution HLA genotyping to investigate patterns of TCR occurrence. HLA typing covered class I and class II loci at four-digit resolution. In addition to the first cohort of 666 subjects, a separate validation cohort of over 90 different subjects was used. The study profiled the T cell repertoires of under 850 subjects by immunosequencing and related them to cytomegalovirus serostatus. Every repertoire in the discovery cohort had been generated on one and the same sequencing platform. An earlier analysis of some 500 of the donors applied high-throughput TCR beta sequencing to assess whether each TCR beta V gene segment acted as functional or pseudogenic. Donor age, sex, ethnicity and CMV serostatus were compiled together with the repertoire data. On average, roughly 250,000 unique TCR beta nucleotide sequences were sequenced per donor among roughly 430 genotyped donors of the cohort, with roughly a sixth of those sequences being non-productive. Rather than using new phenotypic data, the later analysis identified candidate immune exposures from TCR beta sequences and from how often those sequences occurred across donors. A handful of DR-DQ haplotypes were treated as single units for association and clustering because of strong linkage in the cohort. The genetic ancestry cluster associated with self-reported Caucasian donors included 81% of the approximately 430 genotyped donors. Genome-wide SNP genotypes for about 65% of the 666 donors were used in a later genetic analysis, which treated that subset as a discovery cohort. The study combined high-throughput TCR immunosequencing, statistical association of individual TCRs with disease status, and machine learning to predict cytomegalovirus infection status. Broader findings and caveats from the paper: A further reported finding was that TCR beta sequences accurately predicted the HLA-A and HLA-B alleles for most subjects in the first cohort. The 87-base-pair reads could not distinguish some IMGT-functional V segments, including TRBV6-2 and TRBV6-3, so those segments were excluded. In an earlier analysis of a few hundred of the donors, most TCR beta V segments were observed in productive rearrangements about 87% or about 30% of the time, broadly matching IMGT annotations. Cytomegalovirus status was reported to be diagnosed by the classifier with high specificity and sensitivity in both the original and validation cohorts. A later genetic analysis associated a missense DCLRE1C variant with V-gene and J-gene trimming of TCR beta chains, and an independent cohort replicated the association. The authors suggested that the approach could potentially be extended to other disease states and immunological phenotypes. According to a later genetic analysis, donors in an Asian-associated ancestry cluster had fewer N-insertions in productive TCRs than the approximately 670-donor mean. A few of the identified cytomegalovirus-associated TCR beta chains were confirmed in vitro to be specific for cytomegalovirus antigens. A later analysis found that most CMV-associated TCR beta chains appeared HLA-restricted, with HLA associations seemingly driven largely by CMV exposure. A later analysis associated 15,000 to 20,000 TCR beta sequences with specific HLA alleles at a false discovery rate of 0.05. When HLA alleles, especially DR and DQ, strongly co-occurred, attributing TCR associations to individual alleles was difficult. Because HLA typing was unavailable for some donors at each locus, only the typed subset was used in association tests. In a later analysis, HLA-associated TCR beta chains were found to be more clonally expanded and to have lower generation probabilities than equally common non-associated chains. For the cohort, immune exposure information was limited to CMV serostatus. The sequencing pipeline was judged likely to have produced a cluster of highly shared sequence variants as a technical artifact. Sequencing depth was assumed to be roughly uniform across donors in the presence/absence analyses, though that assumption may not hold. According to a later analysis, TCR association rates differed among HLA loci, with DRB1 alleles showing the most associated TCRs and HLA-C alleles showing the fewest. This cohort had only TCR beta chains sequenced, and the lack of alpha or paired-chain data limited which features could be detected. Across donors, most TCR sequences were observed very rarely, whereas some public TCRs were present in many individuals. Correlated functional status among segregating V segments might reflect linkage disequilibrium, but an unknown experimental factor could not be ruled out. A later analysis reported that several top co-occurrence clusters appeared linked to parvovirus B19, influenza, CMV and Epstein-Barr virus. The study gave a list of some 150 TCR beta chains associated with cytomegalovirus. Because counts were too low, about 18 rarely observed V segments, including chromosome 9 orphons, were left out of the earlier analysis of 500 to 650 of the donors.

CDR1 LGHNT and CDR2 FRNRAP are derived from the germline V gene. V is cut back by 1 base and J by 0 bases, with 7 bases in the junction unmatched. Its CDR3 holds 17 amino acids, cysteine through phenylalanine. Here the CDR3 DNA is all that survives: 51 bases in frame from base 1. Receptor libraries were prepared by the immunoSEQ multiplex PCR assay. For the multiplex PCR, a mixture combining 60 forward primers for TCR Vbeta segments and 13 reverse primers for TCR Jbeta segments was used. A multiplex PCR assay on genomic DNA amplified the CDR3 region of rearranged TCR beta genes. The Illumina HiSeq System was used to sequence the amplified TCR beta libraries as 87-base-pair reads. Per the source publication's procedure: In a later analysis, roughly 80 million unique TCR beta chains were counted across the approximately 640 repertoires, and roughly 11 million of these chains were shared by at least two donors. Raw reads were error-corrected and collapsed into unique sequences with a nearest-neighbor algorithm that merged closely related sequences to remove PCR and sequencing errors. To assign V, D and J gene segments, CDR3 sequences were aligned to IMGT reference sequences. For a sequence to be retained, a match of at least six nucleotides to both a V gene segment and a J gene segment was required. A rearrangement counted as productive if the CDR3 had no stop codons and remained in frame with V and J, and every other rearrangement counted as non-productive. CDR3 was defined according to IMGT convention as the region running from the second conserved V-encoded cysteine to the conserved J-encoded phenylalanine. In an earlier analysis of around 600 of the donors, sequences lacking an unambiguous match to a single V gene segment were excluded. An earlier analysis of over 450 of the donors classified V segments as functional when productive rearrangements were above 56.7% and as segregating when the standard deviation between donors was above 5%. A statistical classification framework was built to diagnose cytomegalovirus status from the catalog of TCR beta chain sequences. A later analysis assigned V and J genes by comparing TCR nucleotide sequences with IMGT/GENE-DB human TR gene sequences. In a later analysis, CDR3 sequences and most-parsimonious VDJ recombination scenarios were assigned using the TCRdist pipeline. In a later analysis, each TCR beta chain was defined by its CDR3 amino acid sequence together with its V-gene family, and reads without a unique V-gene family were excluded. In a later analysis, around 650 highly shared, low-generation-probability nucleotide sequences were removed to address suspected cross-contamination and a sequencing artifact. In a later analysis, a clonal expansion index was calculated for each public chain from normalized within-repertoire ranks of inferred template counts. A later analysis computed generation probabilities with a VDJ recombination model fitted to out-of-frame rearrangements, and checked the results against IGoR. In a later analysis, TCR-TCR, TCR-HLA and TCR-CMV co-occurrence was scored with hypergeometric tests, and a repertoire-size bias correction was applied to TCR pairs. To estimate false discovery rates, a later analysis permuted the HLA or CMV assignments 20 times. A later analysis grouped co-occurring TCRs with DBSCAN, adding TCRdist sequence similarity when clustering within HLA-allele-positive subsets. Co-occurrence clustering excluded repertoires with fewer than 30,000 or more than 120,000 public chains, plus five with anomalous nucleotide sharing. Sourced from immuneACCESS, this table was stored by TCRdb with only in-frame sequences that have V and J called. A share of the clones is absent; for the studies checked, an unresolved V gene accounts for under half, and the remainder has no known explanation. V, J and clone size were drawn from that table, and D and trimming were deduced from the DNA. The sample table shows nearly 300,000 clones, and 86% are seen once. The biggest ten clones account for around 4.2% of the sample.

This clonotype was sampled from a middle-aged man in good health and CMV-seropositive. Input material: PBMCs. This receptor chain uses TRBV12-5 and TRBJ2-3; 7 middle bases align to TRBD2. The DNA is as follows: TGTGCTAGTGGTTTGGACCTAGCGGAATTTAGCACAGATACGCAGTATTTT. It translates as CASGLDLAEFSTDTQYF.